Following are 30 T cell receptor beta chains from one sample sequenced in a study of blood T cell repertoires in COVID-19. Data came from immunoSEQ multiplex PCR; TCRdb stores just in-frame clones and leaves some out. The sample includes approximately 300,000 clones, 85% to 90% of them seen just once. Input material: PBMCs or T cells enriched from blood (not recorded which). The receptors stem from a woman aged 18-35 years with acute COVID-19.

CDR3 sequence reads: CASSWDRASYEQYF. DNA of the CDR3: TGCGCCAGCAGCTGGGACAGGGCTTCCTACGAGCAGTACTTC. The rearrangement joins TRBV5-1 to TRBJ2-7; 9 bases are shared with TRBD1. CDR1 is SGHRS, CDR2 YFSETQ, per germline. The CDR3 runs to 14 residues. V lost 3 bases, J lost 1 base, and 2 bases stayed unmatched.

This chain connects TRBV27 to TRBJ1-5, with D unclear. V was clipped by 3 bases and J by 2 bases, with 5 bases between them. Germline V gene lookup returns CDR1 MNHEY and CDR2 SMNVEV (reference sequence). The CDR3 contains 13 residues. The CDR3 loop is CASSFRGNQPQHF. In DNA form, the CDR3 reads TGTGCCAGCAGTTTCCGCGGCAATCAGCCCCAGCATTTT.

The chain combines TRBV3-1 (or the pseudogene TRBV3-2) with TRBJ2-1; D is uncertain. The length of the CDR3 is 18 residues. V shed 0 bases and J shed 0 bases, with 15 bases lying between them. Germline loops: CDR1 LGHDT, CDR2 YNNKEL (reference sequence). The CDR3 loop is CASSQDKSPRRSYNEQFF. CDR3 DNA: TGTGCCAGCAGCCAAGATAAATCCCCTCGTCGCTCCTACAATGAGCAGTTCTTC.

This rearrangement joins TRBV5-1 to TRBJ2-7; weak D call: TRBD1 (6 bases). The germline V gene encodes CDR1 SGHRS and CDR2 YFSETQ. V lost 0 bases, J lost 0 bases, and 19 bases lay in between. CDR3 length: 18 amino acids. In nucleotides, the CDR3 is TGCGCCAGCAGCTTGGCTCCGACCGACAGGTACTCCTCCTACGAGCAGTACTTC. This encodes CASSLAPTDRYSSYEQYF.

V and J are TRBV28 and TRBJ1-4; D gene unclear. V shed 3 bases and J shed 3 bases, with 17 bases lying between them. The germline V gene encodes CDR1 MDHEN and CDR2 SYDVKM. The CDR3 spans 17 residues. The CDR3 sequence is CASSFHRAVTSNEKLFF. In nucleotides, the CDR3 is TGTGCCAGCAGTTTTCACCGCGCCGTTACTTCTAATGAAAAACTGTTTTTT.

The chain recombines TRBV28 with TRBJ2-6, with a possible D match to TRBD2 (5 bases). V lost 6 bases and J 2 bases, leaving 14 bases between the germline ends. In germline, CDR1 is MDHEN, CDR2 SYDVKM. This CDR3 contains 16 residues. The CDR3 loop is CASSLSGRPGANVLTF. DNA of the CDR3: TGTGCCAGCAGCCTCTCGGGGAGACCTGGGGCCAACGTCCTGACTTTC.

The sample holds a few counts of this clone. The V call is TRBV5-1, the J call TRBJ1-6; D ambiguous. The CDR3 covers 15 residues. From germline, CDR1 is SGHRS and CDR2 YFSETQ. Trimming cost V 0 bases and J 0 bases, with 4 bases left between them. The CDR3: CASSLDSSYNSPLHF. CDR3 coding DNA: TGCGCCAGCAGCTTGGATAGCTCCTATAATTCACCCCTCCACTTT. The whole variable domain, filled in from reference TRBV5-1 and TRBJ1-6, reads KAGVTQTPRYLIKTRGQQVTLSCSPISGHRSVSWYQQTPGQGLQFLFEYFSETQRNKGNFPGRFSGRQFSNSRSEMNVSTLELGDSALYLCASSLDSSYNSPLHFGNGTRLTVT.

V gene TRBV19 combines with J gene TRBJ2-2; 11 bases match TRBD2. The CDR3 covers 16 residues. The V gene's germline CDR1 is LNHDA and CDR2 SQIVND (reference sequence). V shed 3 bases and J 7 bases; nucleotides not matched to a gene: 7. CDR3 in DNA: TGTGCCAGTAGTATTGCACTAGCGGGGGCCGGCGGGGAGCTGTTTTTT. Its translation: CASSIALAGAGGELFF.

The gene calls are TRBV18 and TRBJ2-7; 9 nucleotides agree with TRBD1. The CDR3 is 17 amino acids. Unmatched junction bases numbered 17, after V lost 5 bases and J lost 6 bases. Germline V lookup: CDR1 KGHSH, CDR2 LQKENI. CDR3 amino acids: CASSFSEVWDRAGEQYF. In nucleotides, the CDR3 is TGTGCCAGCTCATTCTCAGAAGTATGGGACAGGGCCGGCGAGCAGTACTTC. Complete variable domain (other parts from reference TRBV18 and TRBJ2-7): NAGVMQNPRHLVRRRGQEARLRCSPMKGHSHVYWYRQLPEEGLKFMVYLQKENIIDESGMPKERFSAEFPKEGPSILRIQQVVRGDSAAYFCASSFSEVWDRAGEQYFGPGTRLTVT.

The chain links TRBV27 to TRBJ1-1; TRBD1 agrees at 7 bases. Germline V gives CDR1 MNHEY, CDR2 SMNVEV (reference sequence). Trimming took 4 bases from V and 4 from J; bases not matched to a gene: 6. CDR3 length: 14 residues. CDR3 region: CASSSGTDTTEAFF. CDR3 in DNA: TGTGCCAGCAGTTCTGGGACAGATACCACTGAAGCTTTCTTT.

The chain joins TRBV7-6 to TRBJ1-1; tentatively, D is TRBD1 (5 bases). Germline V gives CDR1 SGHVS, CDR2 FNYEAQ. The V gene lost 5 bases and the J gene lost 9 bases, with 22 bases spanning the gap. This CDR3 spans 15 amino acids. CDR3 region: CASSPRAGTPHQAFF. CDR3 sequence (DNA): TGTGCCAGCAGCCCACGCGCCGGGACTCCTCACCAAGCTTTCTTT. Full variable domain (remainder filled in from reference TRBV7-6 and TRBJ1-1): GAGVSQSPRYKVTKRGQDVALRCDPISGHVSLYWYRQALGQGPEFLTYFNYEAQQDKSGLPNDRFSAERPEGSISTLTIQRTEQRDSAMYRCASSPRAGTPHQAFFGQGTRLTVV.

The rearrangement links TRBV7-3 to TRBJ2-1, with a possible D match to TRBD2 (5 bases). CDR3 length equals 16 residues. V gave up 3 bases and J gave up 8 bases, with 20 bases separating them. Germline V gene lookup returns CDR1 SGHTA and CDR2 FQGTGA. This CDR3 reads CASSFWTPLGPDEQFF. The CDR3 DNA follows: TGTGCCAGCAGCTTCTGGACTCCTCTAGGCCCCGATGAGCAGTTCTTC.

J is TRBJ2-2 and V is TRBV15; TRBD2 might be the D (5 bases). V shed 0 bases and J shed 7 bases, with 9 bases lying between them. Germline CDR1 is LNHNV and CDR2 is YYDKDF (reference sequence). This CDR3 has 14 amino acids. Written as DNA, the CDR3 is TGTGCCACCAGCAGAGATCGGAGGTTCGGGGAGCTGTTTTTT. This translates into CATSRDRRFGELFF.

The table lists this clone with a few counts. The chain combines TRBV7-9 with TRBJ1-4; D call uncertain. The CDR3 consists of 14 residues. The V gene's germline CDR1 is SEHNR and CDR2 FQNEAQ (reference sequence). V was pared by 8 bases and J by 0 bases, with 10 bases between. CDR3 amino acids: CASAESATNEKLFF. DNA for the CDR3: TGTGCCAGCGCCGAAAGCGCAACTAATGAAAAACTGTTTTTT.

A single count supports this clone. This chain uses TRBV23-1 with TRBJ1-1, with D hard to call. TRBV23-1 is classed as an ORF, of uncertain function. The CDR3 covers 17 residues. The V and J ends lost 2 bases and 6 bases respectively, with 22 bases between them. The CDR3 coding sequence is TGCGCCAGCAGTCAAGAAAAAGCGGGGATCCATAAGGCTGAAGCTTTCTTT. This gives the protein CASSQEKAGIHKAEAFF.

The chain employs TRBV10-3 and TRBJ1-1, with 10 bases identical to TRBD1. The CDR3 is 15 residues long. Germline-derived CDR1 and CDR2 are ENHRY and SYGVKD. The ends lost 4 bases at V and 3 bases at J; junction bases unmatched: 5. The CDR3 loop reads CAISGTGGRDTEAFF. CDR3 in DNA: TGTGCCATCAGTGGGACAGGGGGTCGGGACACTGAAGCTTTCTTT.

Here the CDR3 reads CASSVTGGSGNTIYF. The CDR3 DNA is TGTGCCAGCAGTGTGACAGGGGGGTCTGGAAACACCATATATTTT. The rearrangement joins TRBV25-1 to TRBJ1-3; 9 bases match TRBD1. Germline V gene lookup returns CDR1 MGHDK and CDR2 SYGVNS. The CDR3 is 15 residues long. The V and J ends lost 4 bases and 1 base, in that order; junction bases with no gene match: 2.

CDR3 amino acids: CASSLIRSLNYGYTF. The CDR3 region has the DNA TGTGCCAGCAGCTTAATCCGGAGTTTGAACTATGGCTACACCTTC. The chain carries TRBV7-2 and TRBJ1-2, with unresolved D. V was shortened by 2 bases and J by 2 bases, with 12 bases between the two germline ends. This CDR3 is 15 amino acids long. Germline-derived CDR1 and CDR2 are SGHTA and FQGNSA.

The rearrangement joins TRBV28 to TRBJ1-1; D gene uncertain. Trimming cost V 7 bases and J 5 bases, with 14 bases left between them. Germline V CDR1 and CDR2: MDHEN, SYDVKM. The CDR3 extends over 13 amino acids. The CDR3 reads CASKRFLRTEAFF. CDR3 in DNA: TGTGCCAGCAAGCGCTTCTTGAGGACTGAAGCTTTCTTT.

This clone was picked up a small number of times. V usage is TRBV19 and J usage is TRBJ2-7; perhaps TRBD1 as D (6 bases). V shed 5 bases and J shed 4 bases, with 12 bases lying between them. CDR3 length: 13 residues. Germline CDR1 is LNHDA and CDR2 is SQIVND (reference sequence). CDR3: CASSPRQVYEQYF. The CDR3 region has the DNA TGTGCCAGTAGTCCCCGACAGGTTTACGAGCAGTACTTC.

The chain employs TRBV27 and TRBJ2-7; TRBD1 agrees at 9 bases. Germline V gene data show CDR1 as MNHEY and CDR2 as SMNVEV (reference sequence). The CDR3 covers 18 residues. After removal of 2 bases from V and 7 bases from J, the junction contained 18 bases not matched to a gene. The CDR3 region is CASSLTTSRQGDSLEQYF. CDR3 coding DNA: TGTGCCAGCAGTTTAACCACCTCAAGACAGGGGGACTCCTTGGAGCAGTACTTC.

The chain employs TRBV11-3 and TRBJ1-1; D is possibly TRBD1 (6 bases). Per germline, CDR1 SGHNT and CDR2 YENEEA. Trimming shortened V by 5 bases and J by 1 base, and 17 bases separated the two germline ends. The CDR3 sequence is 16 residues long. Written as DNA, the CDR3 is TGTGCCAGCAGCCGAGGGTGGGGGGGCTCGAACACTGAAGCTTTCTTT. Protein sequence: CASSRGWGGSNTEAFF.

V usage is TRBV5-1 and J usage is TRBJ1-5, with no clear D. CDR1 is SGHRS and CDR2 is YFSETQ in the germline V gene. V lost 0 bases and J lost 2, with 3 bases in between. The CDR3 loop spans 13 amino acids. CDR3 nucleotides: TGCGCCAGCAGCTTGGTCGGCAATCAGCCCCAGCATTTT. Its protein product is CASSLVGNQPQHF.

This clone was detected only once. The rearrangement links TRBV14 to TRBJ2-2; D might be TRBD1 (5 bases). V lost 1 base and J lost 0, with 9 bases in between. The CDR3 runs 16 residues. CDR1 and CDR2 from the germline V gene are SGHDN and FVKESK. CDR3 amino acids: CASSQAPRANTGELFF. The CDR3 DNA is TGTGCCAGCAGCCAAGCGCCCAGGGCGAACACCGGGGAGCTGTTTTTT.

The chain uses TRBV15 and TRBJ2-2; TRBD2 aligns across 8 bases. The trim removed 0 bases at V and 5 bases at J, leaving 8 bases unmatched. Germline lookup yields CDR1 LNHNV and CDR2 YYDKDF (reference sequence). The CDR3 length is 17 residues. CDR3 DNA: TGTGCCACCAGCAGAGATCGATTAGCGGGATGGACCGGGGAGCTGTTTTTT. This gives the protein CATSRDRLAGWTGELFF.

The V gene is TRBV7-6, the J gene TRBJ2-3; 13 bases match TRBD2. The V gene's germline CDR1 is SGHVS and CDR2 FNYEAQ. The V segment lost 3 bases and the J segment 4 bases; nucleotides outside the gene matches: 10. CDR3 size: 18 residues. CDR3 in amino acids: CASSFIPGLAGAADTQYF. In nucleotides, the CDR3 is TGTGCCAGCAGCTTTATCCCCGGACTAGCGGGAGCTGCAGATACGCAGTATTTT.

V and J are TRBV19 and TRBJ1-2; D is uncertain. Trimming removed 4 bases from V and 5 bases from J, with 8 bases in between. The CDR3 is 12 amino acids. Germline CDR1 is LNHDA and CDR2 is SQIVND (reference sequence). The chain's CDR3 is CASSSTFYGYTF. The CDR3 DNA follows: TGTGCCAGTAGTAGCACATTTTATGGCTACACCTTC.

The chain links TRBV5-1 to TRBJ1-1; D gene uncertain. The CDR3 length is 20 residues. Germline V CDR1 and CDR2: SGHRS, YFSETQ. The germline V and J ends were trimmed by 4 bases and 3 bases, with 31 bases remaining between them. CDR3 sequence: CASSSTVKRFQLRWDTEAFF. Written as DNA, the CDR3 is TGCGCCAGCAGCAGCACAGTGAAGAGATTCCAACTTCGGTGGGACACTGAAGCTTTCTTT.

This clone was detected only once. The V and J genes are TRBV5-6 and TRBJ2-7; tentatively, D is TRBD1 (6 bases). The germline CDR1 and CDR2 sequences are SGHDT and YYEEEE. Trimming stripped 1 base from V and 2 bases from J, with 13 bases between. CDR3 length: 15 amino acids. The CDR3 reads CASSLPRTDAYEQYF. In nucleotides, the CDR3 is TGTGCCAGCAGCTTGCCCCGGACAGATGCCTACGAGCAGTACTTC.

The V call is TRBV27, the J call TRBJ1-2, with 9 bases fitting TRBD1. V dropped 5 bases and J dropped 4; count of bases not matched to a gene: 5. The CDR3 is 14 amino acids. CDR1 MNHEY and CDR2 SMNVEV come from the germline V gene (reference sequence). In nucleotides, the CDR3 is TGTGCCAGCAGTGGGACAGGGAGTCTCTATGGCTACACCTTC. Its protein is CASSGTGSLYGYTF.